This paragraph reports one T cell receptor beta chain. Its specific antigen is unknown. No qualities accompany the bases; no much larger clone lies one base away. This entry comes from a study of siplizumab effects on memory and regulatory T cells (dated by TCRdb to 2018 to 2020). Regarding the research as a whole: The study examined how the anti-CD2 antibody siplizumab affects alloreactive T-cell subsets in allogeneic mixed lymphocyte reactions built from human PBMCs. Broader findings and caveats from the paper: The cumulative frequency of alloreactive sequences that could be traced back to unstimulated CD4+ memory T cells was significantly reduced by siplizumab. In reactions with siplizumab, an average of 68.8% of mappable alloreactive CD4+ clones were Treg-derived, compared with 25% to 30% in control reactions. Unstimulated naive T cells appeared to be more diverse than memory T cells, and naive cells seemed to make a substantial contribution to the alloresponse. Because sequences below about 10^-5 frequency were poorly captured, only a minor fraction of alloreactive clones could be mapped to unstimulated subsets. The suppressive function of proliferating Tregs from siplizumab cultures was not functionally confirmed. For roughly 75-97% of proliferating CD4+ or CD8+ clones, no naive or memory phenotype could be assigned.

The trim is 1 base for V and 6 bases for J, with a gap of 15 bases between the germline ends. The cysteine opens and the phenylalanine closes a CDR3 of 15 amino acids. Left in the record is the CDR3 DNA by itself, 45 bases read in frame from the first base. Taken from the germline V gene (reference sequence), the CDR1 and CDR2 loops are SEHNR and FQNEAQ. To prepare the library, the immunoSEQ multiplex PCR assay was applied. The deep sequencing platform assayed roughly 10^5 TCR templates per sample. Genomic DNA extracted from sorted T cells was the material used for TCRbeta CDR3 sequencing. In the original analysis: The R programming language was used for clonal analysis of TCRbeta CDR3 data. Comparing unstimulated samples against CFSE-low samples taken after the reaction was how alloreactive CD4+ and CD8+ clones were defined. Regulatory or non-regulatory origin of alloreactive CD4+ clones was assigned by matching sequences to the sorted unstimulated Treg and non-Treg repertoires. As stored in TCRdb, this immuneACCESS dataset retains in-frame rearrangements with V and J assigned. A fraction of the clones does not appear; measured against another copy, unresolved V genes explain less than half of the discrepancy, and the remainder lacks a known reason. V and J calls and clone size are those listed in that table; D and trimming were worked out from the DNA. Present in this sample are 70,000 or so clones, under 95% of which were seen just once. 25% to 35% of the sample lies in the top ten.

TCRbeta CDR3 sequencing was performed on sorted unstimulated T cells and on proliferating T cells recovered from mixed lymphocyte reactions. Fresh whole blood from some eleven HLA-typed healthy donors was used to isolate PBMCs. The origin of this receptor is a human donor in good health. The rearranged chain carries TRBV7-9 and TRBJ1-1; no D segment can be confidently identified. The sequenced sample was CD8+ T cells sorted from blood. This receptor has the CDR3 CASSLVGNGLSEAFF. The nucleotide sequence reads as follows: TGTGCCAGCAGCTTAGTAGGGAATGGGTTATCTGAAGCTTTCTTT.